The next 20 T cell receptor beta chains were all read from a single sample in a study of T-cell memory formation after mild COVID-19. TCRdb used MiXCR to reprocess the 5' RACE reads, holding one entry per CDR3 protein. The sample includes 110,000 or so distinct CDR3 sequences, over 20% of them seen just once. Sequenced: PBMCs or a T cell subset sorted from them (not recorded which). Receptors were obtained from a man between 18 and 29 years old who had mild COVID-19 (a few samples of this study predate the infection). Cell type and time point are not known.

This clonotype has just a few counts. V gene TRBV5-5 combines with J gene TRBJ2-5; tentatively, D is TRBD2 (5 bases). Trimming took off 1 base at V and 5 bases at J, with 9 bases between the two ends. Germline V gene data show CDR1 as SGHKS and CDR2 as YYEKEE (reference sequence). This CDR3 has 13 residues. The CDR3 nucleotides are TGTGCCAGCAGCTTGAACACTAGGGAGACCCAGTACTTC. It encodes CASSLNTRETQYF.

This clonotype appeared many times. The genes are TRBV6-1 and TRBJ2-1; 13 nucleotides line up with TRBD2. J gave up 4 bases and V 6 bases, and 3 bases lay outside the gene matches. The CDR3 has 15 amino acids. Germline values: CDR1 MNHNS, CDR2 SASEGT. The CDR3 DNA follows: TGTGCCAGCAGCCAGACTAGCGGGGGGTACAATGAGCAGTTCTTC. This codes for CASSQTSGGYNEQFF.

The chain employs TRBV12-3 or TRBV12-4 and TRBJ1-2; D is perhaps TRBD1 (5 bases). V was pared by 2 bases and J by 6 bases, with 13 bases between. This CDR3 has 14 residues. The DNA for the CDR3 is TGTGCCAGCAGTTTAAAGTACAGGCCGGATGGCTACACCTTC. Translation gives CASSLKYRPDGYTF.

This sequence joins TRBV5-1 and TRBJ1-1; D uncertain. Germline CDR1 SGHRS, CDR2 YFSETQ. The CDR3 sequence is 14 residues long. V lost 2 bases, J lost 0 bases, and 8 bases lay in between. CDR3 in DNA: TGCGCCAGCAGCTTAATAACTATGAACACTGAAGCTTTCTTT. It yields the protein CASSLITMNTEAFF.

The rearrangement uses TRBV4-1 and TRBJ2-2; 11 bases are a match to TRBD1. After removal of 4 bases from V and 7 bases from J, the junction contained 5 bases not matched to a gene. From germline, CDR1 is MGHRA and CDR2 YSYEKL. The CDR3 runs to 15 residues. The CDR3 DNA is TGCGCCAGCAGCCGCGGACAGGGGGCGGACGGGGAGCTGTTTTTT. Protein sequence: CASSRGQGADGELFF.

This chain links TRBV9 with TRBJ1-2; tentatively, D is TRBD1 (6 bases). Germline CDR1 and CDR2: SGDLS and YYNGEE. There are 15 residues in the CDR3. V lost 3 bases and J 0 bases, leaving 12 bases between the germline ends. For the CDR3, the DNA is TGTGCCAGCAGCGCCACAGGGATCCCTAACTATGGCTACACCTTC. Translated, it gives CASSATGIPNYGYTF.

In this sample, this clonotype turned up many times. CDR3 nucleotide sequence: TGTGCCAGCAGCCAAAAACAGGGAGACTACAATGAGCAGTTCTTC. Its translation is CASSQKQGDYNEQFF. V usage is TRBV11-3 and J usage is TRBJ2-1, with D maybe TRBD1 (6 bases). The CDR3 has 15 amino acids. V was shortened by 5 bases and J by 3 bases, with 14 bases between the two germline ends. The germline CDR1 and CDR2 sequences are SGHNT and YENEEA.

This chain links TRBV3-1 with TRBJ1-2; no reliable D call. The ends were cut back, 4 bases at V and 2 bases at J, with 17 bases in the middle. The CDR3 consists of 16 residues. CDR1 and CDR2 from the germline V gene are LGHDT and YNNKEL (reference sequence). DNA of the CDR3: TGTGCCAGCAGCCCGTATCGCGGCAGGTCCAACTATGGCTACACCTTC. Protein: CASSPYRGRSNYGYTF.

This chain joins TRBV6-5 and TRBJ1-6, with D unclear. Germline V gene sequence: CDR1 MNHEY, CDR2 SVGAGI. The CDR3 covers 16 residues. Trimming shortened V by 0 bases and J by 7 bases, and 13 bases separated the two germline ends. The CDR3 here is CASSYSTPIWNSPLHF. Here the CDR3 DNA reads TGTGCCAGCAGTTACTCAACGCCCATATGGAATTCACCCCTCCACTTT.

CDR3 sequence (DNA): TGTGCCAGCAGCTTAGTAGGACAGGCCTACGAGCAGTACTTC. It yields the protein CASSLVGQAYEQYF. This sequence joins TRBV7-9 and TRBJ2-7; TRBD1 matches 7 bases. V shed 1 base and J 2 bases; nucleotides not matched to a gene: 2. Germline V gives CDR1 SEHNR, CDR2 FQNEAQ (reference sequence). The CDR3 totals 14 residues.

The chain recombines TRBV4-3 with TRBJ1-1, with no clear D. The CDR3 extends over 14 amino acids. Trimming left V 1 base short and J 2 bases short, with 8 bases between. The germline gives CDR1 LGHNA, CDR2 YSLEER. The CDR3 sequence: CASSQAADNTEAFF. The CDR3 DNA reads as TGCGCCAGCAGCCAAGCCGCCGATAACACTGAAGCTTTCTTT.

The CDR3 bases are TGCAGCGCTGGGACATGGGGCTGGAATGAGCAGTTCTTC. Translated, it gives CSAGTWGWNEQFF. V usage is TRBV29-1 and J usage is TRBJ2-1, with D perhaps matching TRBD1 (6 bases). V lost 7 bases, J lost 7 bases, and 17 bases lay in between. This CDR3 region has 13 residues. Germline assignment: CDR1 SQVTM and CDR2 ANQGSEA.

The chain has TRBV7-9 and TRBJ2-2; no clear D gene. The V gene lost 5 bases and the J gene lost 6 bases, with 7 bases spanning the gap. The CDR3 has 12 amino acids. From germline, CDR1 is SEHNR and CDR2 FQNEAQ (reference sequence). CDR3 protein: CASSVMAGELFF. The CDR3 DNA is TGTGCCAGCAGCGTTATGGCCGGGGAGCTGTTTTTT.

This chain uses TRBV7-9 with TRBJ1-2; D gene unclear. V was shortened by 5 bases and J by 8 bases, with 15 bases between the two germline ends. There are 13 residues in the CDR3. Germline V gene data show CDR1 as SEHNR and CDR2 as FQNEAQ (reference sequence). The CDR3 coding sequence is TGTGCCAGCAGCGAAACGGGGAGATACGGCTACACCTTC. It specifies CASSETGRYGYTF.

The chain couples TRBV6-4 to TRBJ2-3, with a possible D match to TRBD1 (6 bases). Germline CDR1 and CDR2: MRHNA and SNTAGT. The CDR3 contains 14 residues. V was clipped by 2 bases and J by 9 bases, with 15 bases between them. Here the CDR3 reads CASSDMAGTPTQYF. CDR3 coding DNA: TGTGCCAGCAGTGACATGGCCGGGACACCGACGCAGTATTTT.

This clonotype was counted many times. The rearrangement links TRBV5-1 to TRBJ2-3, with D unresolved. V lost 3 bases and J 2 bases, leaving 1 base between the germline ends. Germline loops: CDR1 SGHRS, CDR2 YFSETQ. CDR3 length: 11 amino acids. The CDR3 coding sequence is TGCGCCAGCAGCTCCACAGATACGCAGTATTTT. This codes for CASSSTDTQYF.

This clonotype was seen a handful of times. The chain joins TRBV12-3 or TRBV12-4 to TRBJ2-5; TRBD1 aligns across 8 bases. The CDR3 runs to 14 residues. After removal of 7 bases from V and 2 bases from J, the junction contained 6 bases not matched to a gene. CDR3 nucleotide sequence: TGTGCCAGCAAAAGACAGGGGCCTCAAGAGACCCAGTACTTC. The encoded protein is CASKRQGPQETQYF.

The rearrangement joins TRBV6-5 to TRBJ1-2, with D unresolved. Germline CDR1 reads MNHEY; CDR2 reads SVGAGI. V was pared by 0 bases and J by 1 base, with 6 bases between. The length of the CDR3 is 14 residues. The CDR3 sequence: CASSYSRFNYGYTF. The CDR3 DNA sequence: TGTGCCAGCAGTTACTCCAGGTTTAACTATGGCTACACCTTC.

V usage is TRBV7-9 and J usage is TRBJ2-5, with D unclear. The V end was cut by 8 bases, the J end by 5 bases, with 15 bases between. Germline V lookup: CDR1 SEHNR, CDR2 FQNEAQ (reference sequence). This CDR3 is 13 amino acids long. CDR3 DNA sequence: TGTGCCAGCGCCGGGCAGGTCGAGGAGACCCAGTACTTC. It specifies CASAGQVEETQYF.

This chain links TRBV3-1 with TRBJ2-6, with 9 bases identical to TRBD1. There are 18 residues in the CDR3. The germline CDR1 and CDR2 sequences are LGHDT and YNNKEL (reference sequence). J lost 4 bases, V lost 2 bases, and 9 bases had no gene match. CDR3 DNA: TGTGCCAGCAGCCAATGGGGACAGGGCGGCCCCGGGGCCAACGTCCTGACTTTC. Translating gives CASSQWGQGGPGANVLTF.